This T cell receptor (beta chain) was sequenced for a study of shared T cell receptors in the human thymus. Trimming cost V 0 bases and J 2 bases, with 10 bases left between them. The length of the CDR3 is 15 residues. Looked up from germline, CDR1 is LNHNV and CDR2 is YYDKDF (reference sequence). Only in-frame clones appear in the TCRdb table, and some are missing; sequencing was by immunoSEQ multiplex PCR. The sample includes 650,000 to 950,000 clones, over 75% of them seen just once. These data were also filed under a second study, of human thymus T cells.

This clonotype originated in a girl under three years old with a congenital heart defect. V and J are TRBV15 and TRBJ1-1; D unresolved. The sample consisted of thymocytes. CDR3 sequence reads: CATSREVATNTEAFF. CDR3 nucleotide sequence: TGTGCCACCAGCAGAGAGGTCGCAACTAACACTGAAGCTTTCTTT.